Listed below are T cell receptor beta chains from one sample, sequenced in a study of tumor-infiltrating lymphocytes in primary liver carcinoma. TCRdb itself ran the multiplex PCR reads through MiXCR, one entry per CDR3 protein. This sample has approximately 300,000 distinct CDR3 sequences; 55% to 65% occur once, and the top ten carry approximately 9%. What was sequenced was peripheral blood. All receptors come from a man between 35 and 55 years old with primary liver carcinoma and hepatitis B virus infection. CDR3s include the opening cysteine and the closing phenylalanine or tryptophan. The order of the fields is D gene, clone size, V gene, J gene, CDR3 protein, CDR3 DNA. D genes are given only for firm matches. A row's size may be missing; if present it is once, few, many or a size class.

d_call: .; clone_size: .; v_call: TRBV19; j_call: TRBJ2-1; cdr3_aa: CASLGVLPGEQFF; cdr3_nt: TGTGCCAGTCTGGGAGTCCTCCCCGGTGAGCAGTTCTTC
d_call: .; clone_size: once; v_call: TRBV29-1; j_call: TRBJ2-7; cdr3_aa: CSVTDGTFEQCF; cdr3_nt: TGCAGCGTTACGGACGGGACTTTCGAACAGTGCTTC
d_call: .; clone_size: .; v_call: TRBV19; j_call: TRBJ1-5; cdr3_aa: CASSIPGRGNQPQHF; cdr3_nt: TGTGCCAGTAGTATCCCAGGCCGAGGCAATCAGCCCCAGCATTTT
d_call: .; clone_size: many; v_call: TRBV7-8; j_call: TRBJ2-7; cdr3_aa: CASSPPEGSSQYF; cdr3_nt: TGTGCCAGCAGCCCGCCGGAAGGCTCTTCGCAGTACTTC
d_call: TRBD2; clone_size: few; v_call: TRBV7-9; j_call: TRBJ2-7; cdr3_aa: CASSRSGRAHEQYF; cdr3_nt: TGTGCCAGCAGCCGTAGCGGGAGGGCCCACGAGCAGTACTTC
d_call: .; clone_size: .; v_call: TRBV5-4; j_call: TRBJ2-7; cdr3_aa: CASSLANTPEQHF; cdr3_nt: TGTGCCAGCAGCTTGGCCAATACCCCTGAGCAGCACTTC
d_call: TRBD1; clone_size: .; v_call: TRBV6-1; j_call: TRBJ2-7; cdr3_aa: CASRRETGSYEQYF; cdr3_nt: TGTGCCAGCAGAAGGGAGACAGGGAGCTACGAGCAGTACTTC
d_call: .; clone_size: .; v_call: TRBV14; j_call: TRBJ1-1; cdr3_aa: CACSPWGAGAFF; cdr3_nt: TGTGCCTGCAGCCCCTGGGGAGCCGGGGCTTTCTTT
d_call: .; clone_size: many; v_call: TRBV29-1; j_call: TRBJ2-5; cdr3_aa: CSERTWGETQYF; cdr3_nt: TGCAGCGAGCGAACATGGGGAGAGACCCAGTACTTC
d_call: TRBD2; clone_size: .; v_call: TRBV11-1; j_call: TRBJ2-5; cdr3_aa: CASSLGPGGEAQCF; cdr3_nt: TGTGCCAGCAGCTTAGGGCCGGGAGGAGAGGCCCAGTGCTTC
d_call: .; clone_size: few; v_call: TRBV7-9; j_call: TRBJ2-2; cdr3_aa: CASSTRDFSTGELFF; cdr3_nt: TGTGCCAGCAGCACAAGGGACTTCTCAACCGGGGAGCTGTTTTTT
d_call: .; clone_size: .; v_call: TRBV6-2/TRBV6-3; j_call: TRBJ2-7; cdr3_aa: CASSPAVGEQYF; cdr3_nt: TGTGCCAGCAGTCCAGCGGTAGGCGAGCAGTACTTC
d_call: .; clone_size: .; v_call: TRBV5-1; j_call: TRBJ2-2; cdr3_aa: CASNQGMNNGVLFF; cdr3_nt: TGCGCCAGCAATCAGGGAATGAACAACGGGGTACTGTTTTTT
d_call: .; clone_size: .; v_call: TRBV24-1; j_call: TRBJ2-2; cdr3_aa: CATSRAANTGELFF; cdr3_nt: TGTGCCACCTCCCGGGCAGCGAACACCGGGGAGCTGTTTTTT
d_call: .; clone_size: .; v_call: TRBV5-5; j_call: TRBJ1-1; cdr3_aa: CASSPGGPSWNTEAFF; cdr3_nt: TGTGCCAGCAGCCCTGGAGGACCTTCATGGAACACTGAAGCTTTCTTT
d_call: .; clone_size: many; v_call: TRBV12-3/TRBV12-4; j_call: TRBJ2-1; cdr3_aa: CASRRDSDNEQFF; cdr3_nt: TGTGCCAGCAGGAGAGACTCTGACAATGAGCAGTTCTTC
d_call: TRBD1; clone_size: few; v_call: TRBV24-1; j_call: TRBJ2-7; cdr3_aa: CATSDPGTGSYEQYF; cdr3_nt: TGTGCCACCAGTGATCCCGGGACAGGGAGCTACGAGCAGTACTTC
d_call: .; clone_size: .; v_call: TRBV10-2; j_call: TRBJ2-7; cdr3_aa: CASRGGGQAIYEQYF; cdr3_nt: TGCGCCAGCAGGGGGGGGGGACAGGCGATCTACGAGCAGTACTTC
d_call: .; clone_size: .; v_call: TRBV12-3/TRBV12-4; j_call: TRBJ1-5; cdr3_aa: CASSDGDAHPQHF; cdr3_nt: TGTGCCAGCTCGGACGGTGATGCTCATCCCCAACATTTT
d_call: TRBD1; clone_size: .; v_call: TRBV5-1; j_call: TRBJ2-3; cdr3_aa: CASSGEGAADTQYF; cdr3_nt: TGTGCCAGCAGCGGAGAGGGGGCAGCAGATACGCAGTATTTT
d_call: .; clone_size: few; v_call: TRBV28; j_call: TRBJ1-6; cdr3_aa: CASTVFQNSPLHF; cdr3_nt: TGTGCCAGCACTGTTTTTCAGAATTCACCCCTCCACTTT
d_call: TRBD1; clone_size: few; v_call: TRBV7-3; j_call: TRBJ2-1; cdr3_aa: CASSRQGDEQFF; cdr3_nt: TGTGCCAGCAGCCGACAGGGGGATGAGCAGTTCTTC
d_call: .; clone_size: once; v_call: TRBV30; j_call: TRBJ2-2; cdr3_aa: CAWSVKGRNTGELFF; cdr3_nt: TGTGCCTGGAGCGTCAAGGGGCGTAACACCGGGGAGCTGTTTTTT
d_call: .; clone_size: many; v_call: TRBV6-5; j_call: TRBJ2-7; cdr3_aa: CASRSDIYEQYF; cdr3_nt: TGTGCCAGCAGGTCAGATATCTACGAGCAGTACTTC
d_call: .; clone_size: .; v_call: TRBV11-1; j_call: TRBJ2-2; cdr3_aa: CASSHPGGTGGLFF; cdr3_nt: TGTGCCAGCAGTCACCCCGGGGGCACCGGGGGGCTGTTCTTT
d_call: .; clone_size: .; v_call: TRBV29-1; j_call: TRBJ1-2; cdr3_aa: CNVLAAVYGYTF; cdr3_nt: TGCAACGTTCTTGCTGCGGTTTATGGCTACACCTTC
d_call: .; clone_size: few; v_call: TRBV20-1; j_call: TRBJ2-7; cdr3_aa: CSANSGSGNEQYF; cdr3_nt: TGCAGTGCTAATTCCGGAAGTGGGAACGAGCAGTACTTC
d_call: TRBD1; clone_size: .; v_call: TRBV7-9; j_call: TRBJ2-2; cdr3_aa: CASNPPGQGAGELFF; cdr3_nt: TGTGCCAGCAACCCCCCCGGACAGGGCGCCGGGGAGCTGTTTTTT